Listed here are 30 T cell receptor beta chains from one sample, sequenced in a study of blood T cell repertoires in COVID-19. The method was immunoSEQ multiplex PCR; TCRdb's version includes in-frame clones alone and lacks a portion of them. The profile shows approximately 50,000 clones, roughly 82% of them singletons. Sample: peripheral blood. The source is a woman older than 75 with acute or convalescent COVID-19.

The V and J genes are TRBV28 and TRBJ1-6; 7 bases fit TRBD1. The V gene end was trimmed by 6 bases and the J gene end by 6 bases; junction bases not matched to a gene: 5. CDR1 and CDR2 from the germline V gene are MDHEN and SYDVKM. The CDR3 totals 14 residues. The DNA for the CDR3 is TGTGCCAGCAGGCGGACAGGATCTAATTCACCCCTCCACTTT. Its translation: CASRRTGSNSPLHF.

The chain is built from TRBV4-2 and TRBJ2-4, with 7 positions matching TRBD1. This CDR3 comprises 15 residues. Germline V CDR1 and CDR2: LGHNA, YNFKEQ. V lost 1 base, J lost 4 bases, and 4 bases stayed unmatched. CDR3 sequence reads: CASSQGGTAKNIQYF. The CDR3 nucleotides are TGTGCCAGCAGCCAAGGTGGGACAGCTAAAAACATTCAGTACTTC.

The V call is TRBV18, the J call TRBJ2-7, with 13 positions matching TRBD2. The CDR3 sequence is 17 residues long. V shed 4 bases, J shed 1 base, and the junction held 7 bases outside the gene matches. The germline V gene has CDR1 KGHSH and CDR2 LQKENI. CDR3 nucleotide sequence: TGTGCCAGCTCACAAAATCCGACTAGCGGGAGGTCCTACGAGCAGTACGTC. This codes for CASSQNPTSGRSYEQYV.

The table lists this clone with a few counts. V usage is TRBV5-1 and J usage is TRBJ2-1, with 13 bases fitting TRBD2. Losses at the gene ends were 4 bases for V and 2 bases for J; bases not matched to a gene: 12. The CDR3 covers 19 residues. Germline loops: CDR1 SGHRS, CDR2 YFSETQ. For the CDR3, the DNA is TGCGCCAGCAGCGGCACTAGCGGGAGGGTATTAGTCCCCTACAATGAGCAGTTCTTC. Protein product: CASSGTSGRVLVPYNEQFF.

The chain links TRBV7-3 to TRBJ2-2, with D tentatively TRBD2 (5 bases). The CDR3 consists of 15 residues. Trimming pared 2 bases from V and 6 bases from J, leaving 13 bases between. Germline V gives CDR1 SGHTA, CDR2 FQGTGA. CDR3 coding DNA: TGTGCCAGCAGCTTAGCGCCCACCGGGGCCGGGGAGCTGTTTTTT. The encoded protein is CASSLAPTGAGELFF. Full variable domain (remainder filled in from reference TRBV7-3 and TRBJ2-2): GAGVSQTPSNKVTEKGKYVELRCDPISGHTALYWYRQSLGQGPEFLIYFQGTGAADDSGLPNDRFFAVRPEGSVSTLKIQRTERGDSAVYLCASSLAPTGAGELFFGEGSRLTVL.

V usage is TRBV19 and J usage is TRBJ1-3, with 7 bases aligning to TRBD1. Germline loops: CDR1 LNHDA, CDR2 SQIVND (reference sequence). CDR3 size: 15 residues. V shed 4 bases, J shed 0 bases, and the junction held 3 bases outside the gene matches. CDR3 DNA sequence: TGTGCCAGTAGTACAACAGGGGACTCTGGAAACACCATATATTTT. Translation: CASSTTGDSGNTIYF.

This sequence joins TRBV24-1 and TRBJ1-2, with D possibly being TRBD1 (5 bases). V was pared by 5 bases and J by 4 bases, with 13 bases between. The CDR3 has 14 residues. Per the germline V gene, CDR1 is KGHDR and CDR2 is SFDVKD. The CDR3 spells CATSGPDTSYGYTF. As DNA, the CDR3 is TGTGCCACCAGTGGCCCGGACACATCCTATGGCTACACCTTC.

The chain couples TRBV4-2 to TRBJ2-2; 8 positions match TRBD2. The CDR3 has 18 residues. Germline assignment: CDR1 LGHNA and CDR2 YNFKEQ. J was trimmed by 1 base and V by 0 bases; bases with no gene match: 7. CDR3 amino acids: CASSQDMGTSGNTGELFF. The CDR3 bases are TGTGCCAGCAGCCAAGATATGGGTACTAGCGGGAACACCGGGGAGCTGTTTTTT.

The chain couples TRBV28 to TRBJ2-1; D is unresolved. V was trimmed by 3 bases and J by 15 bases, leaving 9 bases between them. CDR3 length: 10 residues. Germline values: CDR1 MDHEN, CDR2 SYDVKM. DNA of the CDR3: TGTGCCAGCAGTTTTGAGCAGGTGTTCTTC. Protein: CASSFEQVFF.

This chain joins TRBV9 and TRBJ1-1; no firm D call. Germline V gene data show CDR1 as SGDLS and CDR2 as YYNGEE. V shed 3 bases and J shed 3 bases, with 18 bases lying between them. This CDR3 spans 16 amino acids. Here the CDR3 DNA reads TGTGCCAGCAGCGGACCCAAAGAGGGCTATTACACTGAAGCTTTCTTT. It translates to CASSGPKEGYYTEAFF.

J is TRBJ1-4 and V is TRBV29-1; D unclear. With 5 bases removed from V and 0 bases from J, the gap between germline ends came to 7 bases. CDR3 length: 13 residues. Germline V CDR1 and CDR2: SQVTM, ANQGSEA. CDR3 sequence reads: CSVQSPTNEKLFF. The DNA of the CDR3 is TGCAGCGTTCAGTCACCAACTAATGAAAAACTGTTTTTT.

The J gene is TRBJ2-1, the V gene TRBV9, with D hard to call. Germline V lookup: CDR1 SGDLS, CDR2 YYNGEE. The CDR3 is made up of 15 amino acids. Trimming took 0 bases from V and 0 from J, leaving 7 bases between them. Here the CDR3 DNA reads TGTGCCAGCAGCGTAGCCCCGAGCTCCTACAATGAGCAGTTCTTC. Residues: CASSVAPSSYNEQFF.

The V call is TRBV12-5, the J call TRBJ2-1; 7 positions agree with TRBD1. The germline CDR1 and CDR2 sequences are LGHNT and FRNRAP. This CDR3 has 16 amino acids. V trimming: 1 base; J trimming: 6 bases; junction bases outside the gene matches: 9. Written as DNA, the CDR3 is TGTGCTAGTGGTTTGGGACAGGGCATCCTGAGCAATGAGCAGTTCTTC. It codes for CASGLGQGILSNEQFF.

The rearrangement joins TRBV7-8 to TRBJ2-2; 8 nucleotides align to TRBD2. V lost 10 bases, J lost 4 bases, and 17 bases stayed unmatched. CDR3 length: 17 residues. Germline V gene lookup returns CDR1 SGHVS and CDR2 FQNEAQ. CDR3 sequence reads: CAIKLKEAGGGTGELFF. The CDR3 coding sequence is TGTGCCATAAAGCTTAAGGAGGCGGGGGGCGGCACCGGGGAGCTGTTTTTT.

V and J are TRBV5-8 and TRBJ1-2, with a weak D call TRBD1 (6 bases). V was pared by 3 bases and J by 4 bases, with 13 bases between. The V gene's germline CDR1 is SGHTS and CDR2 YDEGEE. The CDR3 runs 14 residues. CDR3 in DNA: TGTGCCAGCAGCTCCCGGGGGGGGCTCTATGGCTACACCTTC. Translation: CASSSRGGLYGYTF.

The chain carries TRBV9 and TRBJ1-2; 10 nucleotides match TRBD1. From germline, CDR1 is SGDLS and CDR2 YYNGEE. Unmatched junction bases numbered 6, after V lost 4 bases and J lost 3 bases. This CDR3 has 15 residues. CDR3 in amino acids: CASSPGQGEDYGYTF. CDR3 nucleotides: TGTGCCAGCAGCCCCGGACAGGGGGAGGACTATGGCTACACCTTC.

The chain joins TRBV7-9 to TRBJ1-1, with D maybe TRBD1 (5 bases). The germline V gene encodes CDR1 SEHNR and CDR2 FQNEAQ (reference sequence). The CDR3 totals 13 residues. V shed 5 bases and J shed 8 bases, with 15 bases lying between them. The CDR3 reads CASSLLPGQEAFF. The CDR3 DNA sequence: TGTGCCAGCAGCCTGTTACCAGGGCAGGAAGCTTTCTTT.

The J gene is TRBJ2-2, the V gene TRBV27; 9 bases are a match to TRBD1. This CDR3 has 16 residues. The V gene's germline CDR1 is MNHEY and CDR2 SMNVEV (reference sequence). V shed 5 bases, J shed 5 bases, and the junction held 9 bases outside the gene matches. The DNA for the CDR3 is TGTGCCAGCAGTCCACGGGACAGGGTTAGGACCGGGGAGCTGTTTTTT. It encodes CASSPRDRVRTGELFF.

The V gene is TRBV3-1 (or the pseudogene TRBV3-2), the J gene TRBJ2-4; the match to TRBD2 covers 10 bases. V lost 0 bases, J lost 6 bases, and 5 bases stayed unmatched. The germline V gene encodes CDR1 LGHDT and CDR2 YNNKEL (reference sequence). This CDR3 contains 16 residues. The DNA for the CDR3 is TGTGCCAGCAGCCAAGATCTAGCGGGAGTCGGAAACATTCAGTACTTC. It yields the protein CASSQDLAGVGNIQYF.

The gene calls are TRBV7-6 and TRBJ2-3, with 12 bases lining up with TRBD2. The CDR3 contains 16 residues. Losses at the gene ends were 3 bases for V and 4 bases for J; bases not matched to a gene: 5. Looked up from germline, CDR1 is SGHVS and CDR2 is FNYEAQ. The CDR3 DNA reads TGTGCCAGCAGCTTGACTAGCGGGGGAGGTGCAGATACGCAGTATTTT. Its protein is CASSLTSGGGADTQYF. Filled out from reference TRBV7-6 and TRBJ2-3, the complete variable domain reads GAGVSQSPRYKVTKRGQDVALRCDPISGHVSLYWYRQALGQGPEFLTYFNYEAQQDKSGLPNDRFSAERPEGSISTLTIQRTEQRDSAMYRCASSLTSGGGADTQYFGPGTRLTVL.

The chain couples TRBV7-9 to TRBJ2-5, with 10 nucleotides matching TRBD1. J lost 5 bases, V lost 5 bases, and 5 bases had no gene match. Germline loops: CDR1 SEHNR, CDR2 FQNEAQ (reference sequence). The CDR3 length is 14 residues. Here the CDR3 DNA reads TGTGCCAGCAGCCCCGGGACAGGGGTCGAGACCCAGTACTTC. The encoded protein is CASSPGTGVETQYF.

V gene TRBV5-8 combines with J gene TRBJ1-2; D perhaps matches TRBD1 (6 bases). The CDR3 contains 12 residues. Trimming shortened V by 4 bases and J by 7 bases, and 11 bases separated the two germline ends. The V gene's germline CDR1 is SGHTS and CDR2 YDEGEE. CDR3: CASSLGGAGYTF. DNA of the CDR3: TGTGCCAGCAGCCTCGGGGGGGCTGGCTACACCTTC. Based on the CDR3 plus reference TRBV5-8 and TRBJ1-2, the full variable domain is EAGVTQSPTHLIKTRGQQATLRCSPISGHTSVYWYQQALGLGLQFLLWYDEGEERNRGNFPPRFSGRQFPNYSSELNVNALELEDSALYLCASSLGGAGYTFGSGTRLTVV.

The chain carries TRBV19 and TRBJ1-5; 7 bases agree with TRBD1. From germline, CDR1 is LNHDA and CDR2 SQIVND (reference sequence). The length of the CDR3 is 14 residues. V was clipped by 4 bases and J by 1 base; unmatched bases: 1. In nucleotides, the CDR3 is TGTGCCAGTAGTACGACAGGGAGCAATCAGCCCCAGCATTTT. Residues: CASSTTGSNQPQHF.

The sample holds one count of this clone. The chain employs TRBV20-1 and TRBJ1-1; D is undetermined. Germline CDR1 DFQATT, CDR2 SNEGSKA (reference sequence). This CDR3 has 13 amino acids. V dropped 3 bases and J dropped 0 bases, with 8 bases sitting between them. CDR3 DNA: TGCAGTGCTAGTAAGAGCATGAACACTGAAGCTTTCTTT. Its translation is CSASKSMNTEAFF.

This sequence joins TRBV5-3 and TRBJ2-7, with D hard to call. TRBV5-3 is designated an ORF whose function remains uncertain. V lost 3 bases to trimming and J lost 6 bases, with 16 bases between them. The CDR3 spans 14 residues. CDR3 coding DNA: TGTGCCAGAAGCTACGACTGTCCTGGCTGCGAGCAGTACTTC. It encodes CARSYDCPGCEQYF.

CDR3 residues: CASSKTGTVDEQFF. The DNA for the CDR3 is TGCGCCAGCAGCAAGACCGGGACTGTGGATGAGCAGTTCTTC. This rearrangement joins TRBV5-1 to TRBJ2-1, with D maybe TRBD2 (6 bases). V lost 4 bases to trimming and J lost 8 bases, with 16 bases between them. The CDR3 has 14 amino acids. From germline, CDR1 is SGHRS and CDR2 YFSETQ.

The chain links TRBV2 to TRBJ1-2, with 9 positions matching TRBD1. The V gene's germline CDR1 is SNHLY and CDR2 FYNNEI. CDR3 length equals 15 residues. Trimming removed 6 bases from V and 1 base from J; junction bases left unmatched: 6. CDR3: CASSPGQGNNYGYTF. The DNA of the CDR3 is TGTGCCAGCAGCCCGGGACAGGGAAATAACTATGGCTACACCTTC.

The chain joins TRBV11-2 to TRBJ1-4; no firm D call. V was shortened by 5 bases and J by 8 bases, with 12 bases between the two germline ends. The CDR3 spans 13 residues. Germline CDR1 is SGHAT and CDR2 is FQNNGV. Written as DNA, the CDR3 is TGTGCCAGCAGCCTAAGGGAGGTCGAAAAACTGTTTTTT. Protein product: CASSLREVEKLFF.

The genes are TRBV5-1 and TRBJ1-3; 7 nucleotides agree with TRBD1. Trimming cost V 0 bases and J 2 bases; bases outside gene matches: 11. This CDR3 is built from 18 residues. Germline loops: CDR1 SGHRS, CDR2 YFSETQ. The CDR3 protein is CASSLETVDRVPGNTIYF. In DNA form, the CDR3 reads TGCGCCAGCAGCTTGGAAACAGTCGACAGGGTCCCTGGAAACACCATATATTTT.

The V gene is TRBV19, the J gene TRBJ2-2, with 10 bases that match TRBD2. J lost 7 bases, V lost 5 bases, and 7 bases had no gene match. Germline assignment: CDR1 LNHDA and CDR2 SQIVND (reference sequence). The CDR3 is 15 residues long. CDR3 sequence reads: CASSLLAGASGELFF. As DNA, the CDR3 is TGTGCCAGTAGTCTTCTAGCGGGAGCTAGCGGGGAGCTGTTTTTT. Full variable domain (remainder filled in from reference TRBV19 and TRBJ2-2): DGGITQSPKYLFRKEGQNVTLSCEQNLNHDAMYWYRQDPGQGLRLIYYSQIVNDFQKGDIAEGYSVSREKKESFPLTVTSAQKNPTAFYLCASSLLAGASGELFFGEGSRLTVL.